The rows below give T cell receptor beta chains drawn from one sample of a study of shared clonotypes between healthy human individuals. Profiling relied on immunoSEQ multiplex PCR, and the TCRdb table lists in-frame clones only, not all of them. The sample yields some 690,000 clones, about 92% seen once. Input material: memory CD8+ T cells from PBMCs. All receptors come from a man aged 18 to 30 in good health. Some clones in this sample may be carry-over from other donors' samples. The CDR3 runs from the conserved cysteine through the conserved F or W. D genes are given only for firm matches. Clone size is shown for a subset of rows, as once, few, many or a class of expanded clone.

abundance	v_gene	j_gene	d_gene	CDR3nt	CDR3aa
NA	TRBV6-5	TRBJ2-7	NA	TGTGCCAGCAGAACGACAGGCGAGGTCTCCTACGAGCAGTACTTC	CASRTTGEVSYEQYF
NA	TRBV27	TRBJ2-7	NA	TGTGCCAGCAGTTTATCGACGGGATCCTACGAGCAGTACTTC	CASSLSTGSYEQYF
NA	TRBV5-6	TRBJ1-1	NA	TGTGCCAGCAGCGGCGCAGGGAAAACTGAAGCTTTCTTT	CASSGAGKTEAFF
NA	TRBV6-5	TRBJ2-7	TRBD2	TGTGCCAGCAGTTCCCCTCCGGGAGGGGACGAGCAGTACTTC	CASSSPPGGDEQYF
NA	TRBV9	TRBJ2-7	NA	TGTGCCAGCAGCCCCCTCCCGACCTCAGGCGCCTACGAGCAGTACTTC	CASSPLPTSGAYEQYF
few	TRBV15	TRBJ1-1	TRBD1	TGTGCCACCGGATTCGACAGGGCCCTTGAAGCTTTCTTT	CATGFDRALEAFF
NA	TRBV19	TRBJ2-7	NA	TGTGCCAGTAGTATTCCCCCCGGGAGCGAGGCCTCCTACGAGCAGTACTTC	CASSIPPGSEASYEQYF
NA	TRBV5-1	TRBJ1-4	NA	TGCGCCAGCAGCTTTCAGGGTGGGAAAGATGAAAAACTGTTTTTT	CASSFQGGKDEKLFF
NA	TRBV6-4	TRBJ2-1	TRBD2	TGTGCCAGCAGCGCTCGGTGGGGGGGCTCCTACAATGAGCAGTTCTTC	CASSARWGGSYNEQFF
NA	TRBV29-1	TRBJ2-7	NA	TGCAGCGTCGGGTCCTACGAGCAGTACTTC	CSVGSYEQYF
NA	TRBV6-5	TRBJ2-1	TRBD2	TGTGCCAGCAGTTACTCGCGCGGGAGTGGCAATGAGCAGTTCTTC	CASSYSRGSGNEQFF
few	TRBV19	TRBJ2-7	TRBD1	TGTGCCAGTAGTCCGGGACAGGGGCCCTACGAGCAGTACTTC	CASSPGQGPYEQYF
NA	TRBV28	TRBJ2-7	NA	TGTGCCAGCAGTTCCGGGACGAGTAGTTTTTATTACTACGAGCAGTACTTC	CASSSGTSSFYYYEQYF
NA	TRBV19	TRBJ2-7	TRBD1	TGTGCCAGTAGTGCCCACAGGGGGCTCTCCTACGAGCAGTACTTC	CASSAHRGLSYEQYF
NA	TRBV7-8	TRBJ1-5	NA	TGTGCCAGCAGCTTAGAATGGACTTCGAATCAGCCCCAGCATTTT	CASSLEWTSNQPQHF
NA	TRBV4-3	TRBJ2-7	NA	TGCGCCAGCAGCCAAGAGAGGGCCAGCTCCTACGAGCAGTACTTC	CASSQERASSYEQYF
NA	TRBV27	TRBJ2-1	NA	TGTGCCAGCAGCCTAGCCCCGGGGAGCTCCTACAATGAGCAGTTCTTC	CASSLAPGSSYNEQFF
NA	TRBV19	TRBJ2-7	NA	TGTGCCAGTAGTGCGCTAGCGAGCTACGAGCAGTACTTC	CASSALASYEQYF
NA	TRBV7-9	TRBJ1-2	NA	TGTGCCAGCAGCTTAATCGGGTTGATGGGCTACACCTTC	CASSLIGLMGYTF
once	TRBV6-1	TRBJ2-1	NA	TGTGCCAGCAGTCAAGATCCCCGGGTTGTTGAGCAGTTCTTC	CASSQDPRVVEQFF
NA	TRBV15	TRBJ2-1	NA	TGTGCCACCAGCAGAGAACTAAGCTCCTACAATGAGCAGTTCTTC	CATSRELSSYNEQFF
NA	TRBV7-2	TRBJ2-3	NA	TGTGCCAGCACTCGTCGGCTGGATACGCAGTATTTT	CASTRRLDTQYF
NA	TRBV7-8	TRBJ1-2	NA	TGTGCCAGCAGCTTGCTCCATGACTACACCTTC	CASSLLHDYTF
NA	TRBV9	TRBJ2-7	TRBD1	TGTGCCAGCAGCGGCTCCGGGACAGGGGGGTCGACCTACGAGCAGTACTTC	CASSGSGTGGSTYEQYF
NA	TRBV5-1	TRBJ2-1	NA	TGCGCCAGCAGCTTGGGACCAGGCCCCGACAATGAGCAGTTCTTC	CASSLGPGPDNEQFF
NA	TRBV15	TRBJ2-3	TRBD2	TGTGCCACCAGCAGGCCCAGGACTAGCGGGAGAAATACGCAGTATTTT	CATSRPRTSGRNTQYF
NA	TRBV9	TRBJ2-7	TRBD2	TGTGCCAGCAGCGTAGCTGATCGGGAGGGGGGTTCCTACGAGCAGTACTTC	CASSVADREGGSYEQYF